This TCR beta chain was sequenced during a study of T cell responses to AZD1222 COVID-19 vaccine. Method: immunoSEQ multiplex PCR; TCRdb's copy keeps in-frame clones and lacks some. The sample consists of 130,000 to 150,000 clones, roughly 92% of them appearing once. Study-level results: Repertoires were sampled only after the peak T cell response.

The trim removed 5 bases at V and 6 bases at J, leaving 2 bases unmatched. The CDR3 is 13 residues long. Germline lookup yields CDR1 SEHNR and CDR2 FQNEAQ (reference sequence). About this clone itself: What it binds is not known.

Here the sequenced sample was peripheral blood, taken on day 0 of AZD1222 vaccination. The sequence derives from an adult in good health. The chain combines TRBV7-9 with TRBJ2-2; 8 bases align to TRBD2. The CDR3: CASSPGGAGELFF. Written as DNA, the CDR3 is TGTGCCAGCAGCCCGGGAGGGGCCGGGGAGCTGTTTTTT.